The 11 T cell receptor beta chains below were found in one sample sequenced in a study of blood T cells in healthy people across ages. Together with a sample-barcoded 5' primer, a J-beta primer mix was included in a second PCR lasting about 6 to 11 cycles. TCRdb analysed the 5' RACE reads with MiXCR anew, one entry per CDR3 protein. The sample comprises hundreds of thousands of distinct CDR3 sequences, approximately 30% of which are singletons, and 15% to 18% rests with the top ten. Sequenced: blood. All receptors derive from a woman aged 80 or over in good health.

This clonotype was detected once. Being one base from a much bigger clone, this may be a read error. The chain has TRBV24-1 and TRBJ1-1; a weak D match, TRBD1 (5 bases). V lost 6 bases and J 10 bases, leaving 14 bases between the germline ends. This CDR3 has 12 amino acids. Germline CDR1 is KGHDR and CDR2 is SFDVKD. This CDR3 is CATSKLGGGAFF. The CDR3 DNA follows: TGTGCCACCAGTAAATTGGGGGGTGGAGCTTTCTTT.

The CDR3 DNA sequence: TGTGCCAGCAGCTACAGGGCAATCGGGGAGCTGTTTTTT. This translates into CASSYRAIGELFF. This sequence joins TRBV11-1 and TRBJ2-2; a weak D match, TRBD1 (6 bases). The V and J ends lost 4 bases and 7 bases respectively, with 10 bases between them. The CDR3 spans 13 residues. CDR1 is SGHAT and CDR2 is FQDESV in the germline V gene (reference sequence).

There are a few counts of this clonotype. The gene calls are TRBV5-5 and TRBJ1-4; D remains ambiguous. The CDR3 spans 14 residues. Trimming cost V 7 bases and J 0 bases, with 10 bases left between them. In germline, CDR1 is SGHKS, CDR2 YYEKEE (reference sequence). CDR3 bases: TGTGCCAGCTTAGCGGACTCAACTAATGAAAAACTGTTTTTT. Protein sequence: CASLADSTNEKLFF.

This clonotype occurred many times. The chain couples TRBV20-1 to TRBJ1-6, with D perhaps matching TRBD1 (6 bases). In germline, CDR1 is DFQATT, CDR2 SNEGSKA (reference sequence). The CDR3 is 15 amino acids. Trimming cost V 5 bases and J 5 bases, with 16 bases left between them. CDR3 residues: CSALKQGTNNSPLHF. The DNA of the CDR3 is TGCAGTGCTTTGAAACAGGGAACTAATAATTCACCCCTCCACTTT.

The chain links TRBV29-1 to TRBJ1-1, with D unclear. V dropped 4 bases and J dropped 3 bases, with 9 bases sitting between them. The CDR3 runs 12 residues. Germline CDR1 and CDR2: SQVTM and ANQGSEA. The CDR3: CSVVLGDTEAFF. The CDR3 coding sequence is TGCAGCGTTGTACTTGGCGACACTGAAGCTTTCTTT.

As for this clonotype: Possible read error: a much larger clone is one base away. V gene TRBV25-1 combines with J gene TRBJ2-5; D is ambiguous. CDR1 is MGHDK and CDR2 is SYGVNS in the germline V gene. This CDR3 is built from 14 residues. V gave up 1 base and J gave up 0 bases, with 6 bases separating them. The CDR3 loop reads CASSESLDQETQYF. In DNA form, the CDR3 reads TGTGCCAGCAGTGAATCTCTGGACCAAGAGACCCAGTACTTC.

This chain connects TRBV24-1 to TRBJ2-2; 9 nucleotides agree with TRBD1. There are 17 residues in the CDR3. The ends lost 4 bases at V and 4 bases at J; junction bases unmatched: 9. The germline CDR1 and CDR2 sequences are KGHDR and SFDVKD. CDR3 coding DNA: TGTGCCACCAGTGACCGCCGGGGGACAGGGCGCACCGGGGAGCTGTTTTTT. Amino acid sequence: CATSDRRGTGRTGELFF.

The CDR3: CSASLLNSGNTIYF. The CDR3 coding sequence is TGCAGTGCTAGCTTGCTAAACTCTGGAAACACCATATATTTT. This sequence joins TRBV20-1 and TRBJ1-3; D is ambiguous. Deletions cut 3 bases from V and 0 bases from J, with 9 bases between. Germline V CDR1 and CDR2: DFQATT, SNEGSKA (reference sequence). CDR3 length equals 14 residues.

This clonotype turned up a few times. It may be a read error: a sequence one base away is much more abundant. The chain uses TRBV9 and TRBJ2-1, with TRBD1 matching over 7 bases. Germline V gene lookup returns CDR1 SGDLS and CDR2 YYNGEE. The CDR3 covers 17 residues. This CDR3 reads CASSVDPPGQTSNGQFF. The CDR3 DNA reads TGTGCCAGCAGCGTAGACCCCCCGGGACAGACTTCCAATGGGCAGTTCTTC. The full variable domain, rest sourced from reference TRBV9 and TRBJ2-1, is DSGVTQTPKHLITATGQRVTLRCSPRSGDLSVYWYQQSLDQGLQFLIQYYNGEERAKGNILERFSAQQFPDLHSELNLSSLELGDSALYFCASSVDPPGQTSNGQFFGPGTRLTVL.

V gene TRBV12-3 or TRBV12-4 combines with J gene TRBJ2-7; 8 positions match TRBD2. V shed 6 bases and J 2 bases; nucleotides not matched to a gene: 9. CDR3 length equals 15 residues. CDR3 in DNA: TGTGCCAGCAGCCTTAGCGGGACGGGCACCTACGAGCAGTACTTC. It translates to CASSLSGTGTYEQYF.

This clonotype was detected many times. The chain joins TRBV6-2 or TRBV6-3 to TRBJ2-1; 9 bases are shared with TRBD2. V shed 6 bases and J 4 bases; nucleotides not matched to a gene: 7. The CDR3 sequence is 15 residues long. CDR1 MNHEY and CDR2 SVGEGT come from the germline V gene. CDR3 amino acids: CASSPDAGGYNEQFF. The CDR3 coding sequence is TGTGCCAGCAGCCCAGACGCGGGGGGGTACAATGAGCAGTTCTTC.